The 14 T cell receptor beta chains below come from one sample, sequenced in a study of CD8 T cells in ankylosing spondylitis. Using its own MiXCR run on the 5' RACE reads, TCRdb lists one record per CDR3 protein. The sample includes 150,000 to 250,000 distinct CDR3 sequences, over 10% of them seen just once. The specimen sequenced was blood, either unsorted or a sorted T cell fraction (not recorded which). Source of these receptors: a male donor with ankylosing spondylitis or in good health (not recorded which).

This clonotype was counted at least ten times. The J gene is TRBJ1-1, the V gene TRBV7-6; 10 nucleotides match TRBD1. There are 17 residues in the CDR3. J gave up 3 bases and V 5 bases, and 12 bases lay outside the gene matches. Germline values: CDR1 SGHVS, CDR2 FNYEAQ. In DNA form, the CDR3 reads TGTGCCAGCAGCCTACCAGCTGGGACAGGGGAGGACACTGAAGCTTTCTTT. Translated, it gives CASSLPAGTGEDTEAFF.

In its sample, this clonotype was seen many times. The gene calls are TRBV4-2 and TRBJ2-7, with TRBD1 matching over 8 bases. Germline V lookup: CDR1 LGHNA, CDR2 YNFKEQ. Losses at the gene ends were 3 bases for V and 5 bases for J; bases not matched to a gene: 12. This CDR3 comprises 16 residues. CDR3: CASSQSPRTGFDEQYF. As DNA, the CDR3 is TGTGCCAGCAGCCAGAGTCCCCGGACAGGGTTTGACGAGCAGTACTTC.

The rearrangement links TRBV4-1 to TRBJ2-3, with no clear D. Germline-derived CDR1 and CDR2 are MGHRA and YSYEKL. Trimming removed 11 bases at V and 0 bases at J, with 12 bases between. This CDR3 spans 13 amino acids. CDR3 amino acids: CASSDESTDTQYF. The CDR3 nucleotides read TGCGCCTCATCAGACGAGAGCACAGATACGCAGTATTTT.

This clonotype was detected a few times. The rearrangement uses TRBV27 and TRBJ2-1; 16 positions match TRBD2. The CDR3 totals 17 residues. After removal of 6 bases from V and 4 bases from J, the junction contained 6 bases not matched to a gene. Germline CDR1 reads MNHEY; CDR2 reads SMNVEV (reference sequence). The CDR3 bases are TGTGCCAGCAGCCCGGGACTAGCGGGAGGGATTTACAATGAGCAGTTCTTC. Translated, it gives CASSPGLAGGIYNEQFF.

This clonotype was picked up a small number of times. This chain uses TRBV27 with TRBJ2-1; D is uncertain. The germline CDR1 and CDR2 sequences are MNHEY and SMNVEV (reference sequence). The length of the CDR3 is 15 residues. Trimming shortened V by 4 bases and J by 6 bases, and 16 bases separated the two germline ends. The CDR3, as DNA: TGTGCCAGCAGTTCCACCCTCTTCAATGCCAATGAGCAGTTCTTC. It translates to CASSSTLFNANEQFF.

The V call is TRBV12-3 or TRBV12-4, the J call TRBJ2-7; possibly TRBD1 or TRBD2 for D (5 bases each). V lost 6 bases to trimming and J lost 0 bases, with 15 bases between them. The CDR3 has 15 residues. CDR3 nucleotide sequence: TGTGCCAGCAGCCTAGGGGACGGTTTCTCCTACGAGCAGTACTTC. Residues: CASSLGDGFSYEQYF.

The chain recombines TRBV14 with TRBJ2-5, with 8 bases aligning to TRBD1. Looked up from germline, CDR1 is SGHDN and CDR2 is FVKESK. The CDR3 loop spans 18 amino acids. The V gene end was trimmed by 8 bases and the J gene end by 3 bases; junction bases not matched to a gene: 20. This chain's CDR3 is CASRLSGGRDVSEETQYF. The DNA of the CDR3 is TGTGCCAGCCGCTTGTCAGGGGGCCGTGATGTTTCGGAAGAGACCCAGTACTTC.

The table lists this clonotype with a few counts. The genes are TRBV6-5 and TRBJ2-6; 8 bases fit TRBD1. Germline V gives CDR1 MNHEY, CDR2 SVGAGI. Trimming took 2 bases from V and 2 from J; bases not matched to a gene: 8. The length of the CDR3 is 18 residues. CDR3 in amino acids: CASSYGGPTGAGANVLTF. The CDR3 DNA is TGTGCCAGCAGTTACGGGGGCCCGACAGGGGCTGGGGCCAACGTCCTGACTTTC.

The chain carries TRBV12-5 and TRBJ1-2; TRBD1 is a possible D gene (5 bases). Germline CDR1 reads LGHNT; CDR2 reads FRNRAP. The CDR3 runs 17 residues. V lost 5 bases and J lost 0, with 19 bases in between. The CDR3 is CASGLPRGAYPNYGYTF. As DNA, the CDR3 is TGTGCTAGTGGTCTCCCCCGCGGGGCGTATCCTAACTATGGCTACACCTTC.

The chain carries TRBV6-5 and TRBJ2-3; D not certain. The CDR3 runs to 14 residues. CDR1 is MNHEY, CDR2 SVGAGI, per germline. V was pared by 3 bases and J by 3 bases, with 10 bases between. The CDR3 reads CASSYMAGTDTQYF. The CDR3 nucleotides are TGTGCCAGCAGTTATATGGCCGGAACAGATACGCAGTATTTT.

This chain links TRBV2 with TRBJ1-1; D gene ambiguous. This CDR3 is 12 amino acids long. Trimming left V 5 bases short and J 4 bases short, with 8 bases between. Germline values: CDR1 SNHLY, CDR2 FYNNEI. The CDR3, as DNA: TGTGCCAGCAGTATATTGATCACTGAAGCTTTCTTT. It specifies CASSILITEAFF.

This clonotype was seen at least ten times. This chain uses TRBV4-1 with TRBJ2-7; D not resolved. Trimming left V 1 base short and J 0 bases short, with 7 bases between. CDR1 MGHRA and CDR2 YSYEKL come from the germline V gene. The CDR3 is made up of 14 amino acids. The CDR3 DNA reads TGCGCCAGCAGCCAAGGTCGGAGCTCCTACGAGCAGTACTTC. Translation gives CASSQGRSSYEQYF.

V and J are TRBV7-8 and TRBJ1-6, with a possible D match to TRBD1 (6 bases). V dropped 5 bases and J dropped 3 bases, with 11 bases sitting between them. Germline CDR1 is SGHVS and CDR2 is FQNEAQ. This CDR3 is built from 15 residues. The CDR3 DNA sequence: TGTGCCAGCAGCCCCCCGGACAGCTATAATTCACCCCTCCACTTT. It yields the protein CASSPPDSYNSPLHF.

This clonotype turned up a few times. This rearrangement joins TRBV27 to TRBJ1-2; 9 nucleotides agree with TRBD1. The ends lost 4 bases at V and 8 bases at J; junction bases unmatched: 8. This CDR3 is 14 amino acids long. CDR1 and CDR2 from the germline V gene are MNHEY and SMNVEV (reference sequence). The CDR3 loop reads CASSSAGQGWGYTF. The CDR3 nucleotides read TGTGCCAGCAGTTCCGCGGGACAGGGTTGGGGCTACACCTTC.